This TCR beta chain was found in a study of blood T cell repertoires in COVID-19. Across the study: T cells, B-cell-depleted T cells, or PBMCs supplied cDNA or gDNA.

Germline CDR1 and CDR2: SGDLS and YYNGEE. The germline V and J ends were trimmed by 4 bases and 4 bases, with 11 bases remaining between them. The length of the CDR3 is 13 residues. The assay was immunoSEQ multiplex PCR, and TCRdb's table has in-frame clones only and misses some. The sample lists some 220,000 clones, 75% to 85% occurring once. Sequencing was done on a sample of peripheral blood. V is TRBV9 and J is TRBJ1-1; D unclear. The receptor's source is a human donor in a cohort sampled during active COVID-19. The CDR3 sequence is CASSPHPGTEAFF. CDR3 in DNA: TGTGCCAGCAGCCCCCACCCGGGCACTGAAGCTTTCTTT.